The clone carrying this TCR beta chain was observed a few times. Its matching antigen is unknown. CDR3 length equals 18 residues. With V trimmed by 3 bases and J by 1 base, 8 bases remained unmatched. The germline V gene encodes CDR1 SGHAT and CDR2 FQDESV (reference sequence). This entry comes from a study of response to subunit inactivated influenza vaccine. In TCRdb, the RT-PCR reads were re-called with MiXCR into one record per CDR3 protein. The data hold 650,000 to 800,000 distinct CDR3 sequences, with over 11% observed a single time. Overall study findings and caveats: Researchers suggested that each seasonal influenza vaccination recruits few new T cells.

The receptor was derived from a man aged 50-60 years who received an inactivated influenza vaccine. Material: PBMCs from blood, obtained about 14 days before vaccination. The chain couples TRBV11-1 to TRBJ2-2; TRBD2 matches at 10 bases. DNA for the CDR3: TGTGCCAGCAGCTTGGGGCTAGCGGGAGTAAAGAACACCGGGGAGCTGTTTTTT. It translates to CASSLGLAGVKNTGELFF.